This T cell receptor (beta chain) was sequenced in a study of blood T cells in healthy people across ages. Background on the study: T cells yielded about one barcoded beta molecule per two cells through template switching. Study conclusions and caveats: Observed TCR beta diversity showed a strong correlation with the percentage of naive T cells as measured by flow cytometry.

There are many counts of this clonotype. What it binds is not known. A second 7 to 11 cycle PCR used barcoded and J-beta primers. A tag from a template-switch adaptor with 12 random nucleotides marked each cDNA molecule. TCRdb passed the 5' RACE reads through MiXCR, listing each CDR3 protein once. The table records around 710,000 distinct CDR3 sequences, roughly 44% of them present only once. Ten milliliters of peripheral blood were drawn from each donor. Germline V gene data show CDR1 as SGHAT and CDR2 as FQDESV (reference sequence). Trimming pared 4 bases from V and 5 bases from J, leaving 23 bases between. This CDR3 is 17 amino acids long.

Input material: blood. This receptor was identified in a woman aged 55-69 years in good health. The chain carries TRBV11-1 and TRBJ2-5, with unresolved D. This CDR3 reads CASSSGRNLPNWETQYF. The DNA for the CDR3 is TGTGCCAGCAGCTCAGGACGGAACTTACCGAACTGGGAGACCCAGTACTTC.